This T cell receptor (beta chain) was identified during a study of T cell repertoires in cytomegalovirus infection. TCRdb called the reads again in MiXCR, with one record for every CDR3 protein. The table lists some 800,000 distinct CDR3 sequences, 32% of them singletons, with under 15% in the top ten. V was cut by 8 bases and J by 7 bases, with 18 bases left in between. Germline V gives CDR1 SGHAT, CDR2 FQNNGV. The CDR3 runs to 15 residues. Note on this clonotype: Its antigen is still unknown.

The chain employs TRBV11-2 and TRBJ1-6, with unresolved D. The specimen comprised cultured CD8+ T cells from PBMCs, sampled from culture after CMV antigen stimulation. This TCR came from a human donor in good health (CMV status not recorded). Some clones in this sample may be carry-over from other donors' samples. The CDR3 reads CASHPESVRNSPLHF. DNA for the CDR3: TGTGCCAGCCATCCTGAATCGGTCAGGAATTCACCCCTCCACTTT. The full variable domain, rest sourced from reference TRBV11-2 and TRBJ1-6, is EAGVAQSPRYKIIEKRQSVAFWCNPISGHATLYWYQQILGQGPKLLIQFQNNGVVDDSQLPKDRFSAERLKGVDSTLKIQPAKLEDSAVYLCASHPESVRNSPLHFGNGTRLTVT.